This TCR beta chain was identified in a study of cytomegalovirus exposure and HLA in healthy donors. The PCR made use of 60 Vbeta and 13 Jbeta primers. Assay used: immunoSEQ multiplex PCR; TCRdb lists only in-frame clones, some missing. The sample yields more than 130,000 clones, 76% seen once. This clone was recorded once. CDR1 is SNHLY and CDR2 is FYNNEI in the germline V gene. V lost 6 bases and J 3 bases, leaving 9 bases between the germline ends. This CDR3 is 12 amino acids long. This sequence was found in a man between 18 and 35 years old in good health and CMV-seronegative. The specimen sequenced was PBMCs. The rearrangement uses TRBV2 and TRBJ2-7; D is ambiguous. The CDR3 DNA follows: TGTGCCAGCAGGAGTCCGGGCTACGAGCAGTACTTC. Its protein is CASRSPGYEQYF.